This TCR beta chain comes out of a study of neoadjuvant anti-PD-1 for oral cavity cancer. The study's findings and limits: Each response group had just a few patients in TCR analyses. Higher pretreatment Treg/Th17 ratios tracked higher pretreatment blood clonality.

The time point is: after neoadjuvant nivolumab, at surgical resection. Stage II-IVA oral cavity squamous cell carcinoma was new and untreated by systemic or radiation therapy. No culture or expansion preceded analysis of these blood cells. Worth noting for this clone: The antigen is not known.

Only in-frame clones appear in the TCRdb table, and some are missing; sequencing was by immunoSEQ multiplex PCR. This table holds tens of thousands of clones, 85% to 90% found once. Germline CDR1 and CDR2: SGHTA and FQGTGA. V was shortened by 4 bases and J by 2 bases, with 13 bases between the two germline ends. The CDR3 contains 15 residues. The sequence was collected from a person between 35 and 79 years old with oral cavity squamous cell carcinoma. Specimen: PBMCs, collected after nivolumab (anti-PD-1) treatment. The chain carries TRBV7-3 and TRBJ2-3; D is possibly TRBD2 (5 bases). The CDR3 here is CASSYSPGYTDTQYF. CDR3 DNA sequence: TGTGCCAGCAGCTATTCCCCGGGGTACACAGATACGCAGTATTTT.